This entry is about one TCR beta chain. Its antigen is currently not known. The entry originates in a study of cytomegalovirus exposure and HLA in healthy donors (dated by TCRdb to 2016 to 2017). The study in broad terms: According to an earlier analysis of 587 of the donors, about 179 million T cells yielded 120 million or so unique TCR beta sequences and 276 Gb of sequence data. Roughly five DR-DQ haplotypes were handled as single units for association and clustering, since linkage in the cohort was strong. Donor age, sex, ethnicity and CMV serostatus were compiled alongside the repertoire data. All discovery cohort repertoires had been generated using a single sequencing platform. In the later analysis, no new phenotypic data were used to find candidate immune exposures; instead, reliance was placed on TCR beta sequences and their occurrence across donors. Along with the approximately 620-subject first cohort, a separate validation cohort of over 90 different subjects was used. The study combined high-throughput TCR immunosequencing, statistical association of individual TCRs with disease status, and machine learning to predict cytomegalovirus infection status. The number of typed donors differed by locus: roughly 629-640 for A, B, C, DRB1 and DQB1; 522 for DQA1; approximately 610 for DPA1; and 400 to 480 for DPB1. To study patterns of TCR occurrence, a later analysis re-analyzed previously published TCR beta repertoires from several hundred donors and added high-resolution HLA genotyping. The study aimed to test whether cataloging public T cell receptors could reveal signatures of past pathogen exposure. Class I and class II HLA loci were covered by the typing at four-digit resolution. A later genetic analysis used genome-wide SNP genotypes for about 65% of the 666 donors, treating that subset as a discovery cohort. Among the approximately 430 genotyped donors, approximately 77% belonged to the genetic ancestry cluster associated with self-reported Caucasian donors. Using immunosequencing, the study profiled T cell repertoires from about 650 subjects and related those repertoires to cytomegalovirus serostatus. Among under 450 genotyped donors of the cohort, an average of approximately 240,000 unique TCR beta nucleotide sequences were sequenced per donor, roughly a sixth of them non-productive. An earlier analysis of roughly 600 of the donors used high-throughput TCR beta sequencing to judge whether each TCR beta V gene segment behaved as functional or pseudogenic. Roughly 300 gigabases of sequencing data and 70 million to 85 million unique TCR sequences were included in an early release covering over 600 HLA-typed donors.

The research as a whole found: At a false discovery rate of 0.05, a later analysis linked around 17,000 TCR beta sequences to specific HLA alleles. Linkage disequilibrium might explain the correlated functional status among segregating V segments, but an unknown experimental factor could not be ruled out. Most CMV-associated TCR beta chains appeared to be HLA-restricted in a later analysis, and the HLA associations seemed to be driven largely by CMV exposure. A further reported finding was that TCR beta sequences accurately predicted the HLA-A and HLA-B alleles for most subjects in the first cohort. Some IMGT-functional V segments, including TRBV6-2 and TRBV6-3, could not be distinguished by the 87-base-pair reads and were therefore excluded. In a later analysis, HLA-associated TCR beta chains were found to be more clonally expanded and to have lower generation probabilities than equally common non-associated chains. CMV serostatus was the only immune exposure information available for the cohort. A group of highly shared sequence variants was considered likely to be a technical artifact of the sequencing pipeline. The classifier was reported to diagnose cytomegalovirus status with high specificity and sensitivity in both the original cohort and the validation cohort. An association between a missense DCLRE1C variant and V-gene and J-gene trimming of TCR beta chains was found in a later genetic analysis and replicated in an independent cohort. This cohort had only TCR beta chains sequenced, and the lack of alpha or paired-chain data limited which features could be detected. Because counts were too low, around 17 rarely observed V segments, including chromosome 9 orphons, were left out of the earlier analysis of approximately 500 of the donors. It was suggested by the authors that the approach could potentially be generalized to other disease states and immunological phenotypes. Broadly in line with IMGT annotations, most TCR beta V segments showed up in productive rearrangements about 87% or about 30% of the time in an earlier analysis of 587 of the donors. According to a later genetic analysis, donors in an Asian-associated ancestry cluster had fewer N-insertions in productive TCRs than the approximately 700-donor mean. Because HLA typing was unavailable for some donors at each locus, only the typed subset was used in association tests. Strong co-occurrence of HLA alleles, especially DR and DQ, made assigning TCR associations to individual alleles difficult. In the study, around 150 TCR beta chains were listed as associated with cytomegalovirus. Most TCR sequences were seen in very few donors, while some public TCRs were found in many individuals. Presence/absence analyses assumed roughly uniform sequencing depth across donors, an assumption that may not hold. In vitro tests confirmed that three of the cytomegalovirus-associated TCR beta chains recognize cytomegalovirus antigens. A later analysis found that TCR association rates varied across HLA loci, with DRB1 alleles showing the most associated TCRs and HLA-C alleles the fewest. According to a later analysis, parvovirus B19, influenza, CMV and Epstein-Barr virus appeared linked to several top co-occurrence clusters.

CDR1 LGHNA and CDR2 YNFKEQ are derived from the germline V gene. V sheds 4 bases and J sheds 0 bases, leaving 13 bases between their ends. The CDR3 holds 17 amino acids from the cysteine to the phenylalanine. Only the CDR3 DNA stays, 51 bases, in frame from base 1. In total, fewer than 750 healthy bone marrow donors made up the cohort. At the time of sampling, all cohort members were nominally healthy, though unrecorded immune exposures were likely present. The donor was CMV seronegative and belonged to the group of 350 to 400 seronegative cohort members. Every donor gave a peripheral blood sample, and the peripheral blood mononuclear cells from that sample were used for TCR beta sequencing. The Qiagen DNeasy Blood Extraction Kit was used to extract genomic DNA from the blood cell samples. Libraries were made using the immunoSEQ multiplex PCR assay. For the multiplex PCR, a mixture combining 60 forward primers for TCR Vbeta segments and 13 reverse primers for TCR Jbeta segments was used. The CDR3 region of rearranged TCR beta genes was amplified from genomic DNA by a multiplex PCR assay. The amplified TCR beta libraries were sequenced on the Illumina HiSeq System as 87-base-pair reads. The study's processing was this. Across the roughly 700 repertoires, a later analysis counted about 81 million unique TCR beta chains, around 11 million of which were shared by at least two donors. Raw reads were error-corrected and collapsed into unique sequences by a nearest-neighbor algorithm in which closely related sequences were merged to remove PCR and sequencing errors. V, D and J gene segments were assigned by aligning CDR3 sequences to IMGT reference sequences. Each retained sequence needed at least a six-nucleotide match to both a V gene segment and a J gene segment. A rearrangement counted as productive if the CDR3 had no stop codons and remained in frame with V and J, and every other rearrangement counted as non-productive. Following IMGT convention, CDR3 was defined as the stretch from the second conserved V-encoded cysteine up to the conserved J-encoded phenylalanine. In an earlier analysis of just under 600 of the donors, sequences lacking an unambiguous match to a single V gene segment were excluded. In an earlier analysis of a few hundred of the donors, a V segment was called functional when productive rearrangements were above 56.7%, and segregating when the standard deviation between donors exceeded 5%. A statistical classification framework was developed to diagnose cytomegalovirus status using the catalog of TCR beta chain sequences. A later analysis assigned V and J genes by comparing TCR nucleotide sequences with IMGT/GENE-DB human TR gene sequences. Using the TCRdist pipeline, a later analysis assigned CDR3 sequences along with most-parsimonious VDJ recombination scenarios. In a later analysis, every TCR beta chain was defined by the combination of its CDR3 amino acid sequence and its V-gene family, and reads without a unique V-gene family were dropped. As a way to deal with suspected cross-contamination and a sequencing artifact, a later analysis dropped roughly 600 nucleotide sequences that were highly shared and had low generation probability. A later analysis calculated a clonal expansion index for each public chain from normalized within-repertoire ranks of inferred template counts. Generation probabilities in a later analysis came from a VDJ recombination model fitted to out-of-frame rearrangements, and those results were checked against IGoR. Hypergeometric tests were used in a later analysis to score TCR-TCR, TCR-HLA and TCR-CMV co-occurrence, with a repertoire-size bias correction applied to the TCR pairs. To estimate false discovery rates, a later analysis permuted the HLA or CMV assignments 20 times. A later analysis grouped co-occurring TCRs with DBSCAN, adding TCRdist sequence similarity when clustering within HLA-allele-positive subsets. Repertoires with fewer than 30,000 or more than 120,000 public chains, plus five repertoires with anomalous nucleotide sharing, were excluded from co-occurrence clustering. TCRdb stores this immuneACCESS table with in-frame sequences only. Part of the clones is absent; in the studies checked, under half of the shortfall reflects unresolved V genes, and no reason is known for the rest. That table gives V, J and clone size, and the DNA gave D and trimming. This sample's table contains more than 70,000 clones. Around 1.6% of the sample is held by the ten biggest clonotypes.

The chain links TRBV4-2 with TRBJ2-6, with TRBD2 tentatively as D gene (6 bases match). The TCR sequence derives from a woman aged 55-75 years in good health and CMV-seronegative. Specimen: PBMCs. The CDR3 loop reads CASSPITSRSGANVLTF. The bases read TGTGCCAGCAGCCCAATAACTAGCCGCTCTGGGGCCAACGTCCTGACTTTC.